This TCR beta chain comes out of a study of blood T cell repertoires in COVID-19. This clone occurred once. In the authors' workflow: Amplification of reference gene primers was used by the study to estimate nucleated cell counts. The method was immunoSEQ multiplex PCR; TCRdb's version includes in-frame clones alone and lacks a portion of them. The V and J calls and clone size are taken from that table; D and trimming were inferred from the DNA. The data hold tens of thousands of clones, with 86% observed a single time. V shed 5 bases and J shed 4 bases, with 14 bases lying between them. Germline V gene data show CDR1 as SGHAT and CDR2 as FQDESV (reference sequence). There are 14 residues in the CDR3.

The source of this sequence is a man aged 70 or older with acute or convalescent COVID-19. The V call is TRBV11-1, the J call TRBJ1-2; D is unclear. Sequencing input: peripheral blood. The CDR3: CASSPSPRSYGYTF. The CDR3 nucleotides read TGTGCCAGCAGCCCCTCACCGAGATCCTATGGCTACACCTTC.